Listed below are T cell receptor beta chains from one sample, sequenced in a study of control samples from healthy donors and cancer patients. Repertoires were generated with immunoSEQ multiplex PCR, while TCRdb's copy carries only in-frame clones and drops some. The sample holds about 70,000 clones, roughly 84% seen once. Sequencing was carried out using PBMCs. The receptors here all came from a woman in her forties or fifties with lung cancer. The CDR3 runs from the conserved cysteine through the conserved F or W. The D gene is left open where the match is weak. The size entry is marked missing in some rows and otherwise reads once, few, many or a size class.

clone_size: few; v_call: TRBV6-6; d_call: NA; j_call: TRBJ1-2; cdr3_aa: CASSLTGRYGYTF; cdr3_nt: TGTGCCAGCAGCCTCACAGGGAGGTATGGCTACACCTTC
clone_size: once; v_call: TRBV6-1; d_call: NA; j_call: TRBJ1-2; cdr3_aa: CASSENRFGYGYTF; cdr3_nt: TGTGCCAGCAGTGAAAACAGGTTCGGCTATGGCTACACCTTC
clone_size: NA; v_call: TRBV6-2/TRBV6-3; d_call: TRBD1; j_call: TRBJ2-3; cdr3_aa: CASSYSTGPRADTQYF; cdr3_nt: TGTGCCAGCAGTTACTCGACAGGGCCCAGGGCAGATACGCAGTATTTT
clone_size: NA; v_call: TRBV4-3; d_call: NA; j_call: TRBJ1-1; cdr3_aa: CASSQGVGMNTEAFF; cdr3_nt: TGCGCCAGCAGCCAAGGGGTGGGAATGAACACTGAAGCTTTCTTT
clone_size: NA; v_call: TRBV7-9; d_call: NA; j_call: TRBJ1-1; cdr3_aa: CASSLGQATEAFF; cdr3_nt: TGTGCCAGCAGCTTAGGACAGGCCACAGAAGCTTTCTTT
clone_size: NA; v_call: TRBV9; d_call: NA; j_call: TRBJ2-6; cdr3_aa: CASSPLDSWANVLTF; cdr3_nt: TGTGCCAGCAGCCCACTAGATTCTTGGGCCAACGTCCTGACTTTC
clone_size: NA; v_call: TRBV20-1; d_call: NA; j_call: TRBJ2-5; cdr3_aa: CSARGETQYF; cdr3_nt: TGCAGTGCTAGGGGCGAGACCCAGTACTTC
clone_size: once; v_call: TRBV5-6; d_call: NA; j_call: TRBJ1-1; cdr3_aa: CASSLGQMNTEAFF; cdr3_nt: TGTGCCAGCAGCTTGGGTCAGATGAACACTGAAGCTTTCTTT
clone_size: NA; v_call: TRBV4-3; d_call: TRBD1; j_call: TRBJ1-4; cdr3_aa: CASSPLDRATTNEKLFF; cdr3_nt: TGCGCCAGCAGCCCCTTAGACAGGGCTACAACTAATGAAAAACTGTTTTTT
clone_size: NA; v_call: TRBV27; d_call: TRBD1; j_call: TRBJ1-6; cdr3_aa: CASSGTGHPLTLHF; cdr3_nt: TGTGCCAGCAGCGGGACAGGTCATCCGTTGACCCTCCACTTT